Shown below are 23 T cell receptor beta chains from a single sample sequenced in a study of T cell responses to AZD1222 COVID-19 vaccine. Clones were read by immunoSEQ multiplex PCR, and TCRdb kept only the in-frame ones, dropping some. The sample records around 130,000 clones, 91% being singletons. This specimen was peripheral blood, taken 28 days after the second AZD1222 dose. The origin of the receptors is an adult who received the AZD1222 COVID-19 vaccine.

This chain links TRBV7-3 with TRBJ2-4; D unclear. This CDR3 has 15 residues. Germline values: CDR1 SGHTA, CDR2 FQGTGA. Deletions cut 5 bases from V and 5 bases from J, with 16 bases between. The CDR3 region has the DNA TGTGCCAGCAGCCCGGTGGGCCTACCCCAAAACATTCAGTACTTC. This codes for CASSPVGLPQNIQYF.

The chain employs TRBV29-1 and TRBJ2-5, with D perhaps matching TRBD2 (6 bases). Germline V lookup: CDR1 SQVTM, CDR2 ANQGSEA. The V end was cut by 8 bases, the J end by 5 bases, with 21 bases between. The CDR3 covers 14 residues. The CDR3 DNA reads as TGCAGCATTCCGTCCCGGGGAGGCGGGGAGACCCAGTACTTC. As protein: CSIPSRGGGETQYF.

The V gene is TRBV2, the J gene TRBJ1-5; weak D call: TRBD1 (5 bases). The germline V and J ends were trimmed by 7 bases and 4 bases, with 11 bases remaining between them. The CDR3 has 13 amino acids. The germline gives CDR1 SNHLY, CDR2 FYNNEI. The CDR3 spells CASKFRENQPQHF. Here the CDR3 DNA reads TGTGCCAGCAAGTTCAGGGAAAATCAGCCCCAGCATTTT.

The chain recombines TRBV5-1 with TRBJ2-3; TRBD2 matches 9 bases. The CDR3 totals 16 residues. Trimming took 0 bases from V and 1 from J; bases not matched to a gene: 3. CDR1 is SGHRS, CDR2 YFSETQ, per germline. The CDR3 reads CASSLAASGGTDTQYF. CDR3 in DNA: TGCGCCAGCAGCTTGGCGGCTAGCGGGGGCACAGATACGCAGTATTTT.

The chain has TRBV6-1 and TRBJ1-2; the D gene is possibly TRBD1 (5 bases). The CDR3 is made up of 15 amino acids. With 2 bases removed from V and 6 bases from J, the gap between germline ends came to 16 bases. CDR1 is MNHNS, CDR2 SASEGT, per germline. CDR3 protein: CASSELGPGKHGYTF. CDR3 in DNA: TGTGCCAGCAGTGAATTGGGACCCGGGAAGCATGGCTACACCTTC.

The chain employs TRBV5-1 and TRBJ2-7; 8 bases are shared with TRBD2. Germline CDR1 and CDR2: SGHRS and YFSETQ. The CDR3 length is 15 residues. The CDR3 DNA is TGCGCCAGCAGCTTAAACAGCGGGAGCTCCCACGAGCAGTACGTC. As protein: CASSLNSGSSHEQYV.

This chain joins TRBV25-1 and TRBJ2-4; D may be TRBD2 (6 bases). The germline CDR1 and CDR2 sequences are MGHDK and SYGVNS. The V end was cut by 8 bases, the J end by 3 bases, with 8 bases between. The CDR3 is 12 residues long. CDR3 residues: CASQEGKNIQYF. In nucleotides, the CDR3 is TGTGCCAGCCAGGAGGGCAAAAACATTCAGTACTTC. Combining the CDR3 with reference TRBV25-1 and TRBJ2-4 gives the whole variable domain EADIYQTPRYLVIGTGKKITLECSQTMGHDKMYWYQQDPGMELHLIHYSYGVNSTEKGDLSSESTVSRIRTEHFPLTLESARPSHTSQYLCASQEGKNIQYFGAGTRLSVL.

This chain connects TRBV4-1 to TRBJ1-1; no definite D call. Germline assignment: CDR1 MGHRA and CDR2 YSYEKL. Trimming removed 1 base at V and 1 base at J, with 4 bases between. This CDR3 spans 13 amino acids. The CDR3 bases are TGCGCCAGCAGCCAAGGGCAGAACACTGAAGCTTTCTTT. Translated: CASSQGQNTEAFF.

The chain recombines TRBV6-5 with TRBJ1-1; D unresolved. V lost 11 bases, J lost 3 bases, and 19 bases lay in between. The CDR3 has 14 amino acids. CDR1 is MNHEY, CDR2 SVGAGI, per germline. The CDR3 nucleotides are TGTGCCTCCCGTGTCTGGGATGGTGACACTGAAGCTTTCTTT. Protein sequence: CASRVWDGDTEAFF.

The chain recombines TRBV2 with TRBJ1-5; possibly TRBD1 for D (5 bases). CDR3 length: 14 residues. Trimming left V 5 bases short and J 7 bases short, with 15 bases between. From germline, CDR1 is SNHLY and CDR2 FYNNEI. CDR3 in amino acids: CASSIGAGGQPQHF. The CDR3 bases are TGTGCCAGCAGTATCGGCGCCGGGGGACAGCCCCAGCATTTT.

V is TRBV7-9 and J is TRBJ2-1, with 13 bases lining up with TRBD2. V was clipped by 5 bases and J by 4 bases; unmatched bases: 17. The CDR3 is made up of 20 amino acids. CDR1 SEHNR and CDR2 FQNEAQ come from the germline V gene (reference sequence). Here the CDR3 DNA reads TGTGCCAGCAGCAATCCGGGCCGTACTAGCGGGGGGGCGCAATACAATGAGCAGTTCTTC. Translating gives CASSNPGRTSGGAQYNEQFF.

The V and J genes are TRBV6-5 and TRBJ1-1; no firm D call. CDR3 length: 15 residues. The germline CDR1 and CDR2 sequences are MNHEY and SVGAGI. The V gene lost 0 bases and the J gene lost 2 bases, with 10 bases spanning the gap. CDR3 sequence: CASSYSRWLNTEAFF. The CDR3 DNA follows: TGTGCCAGCAGTTACTCGAGGTGGCTCAACACTGAAGCTTTCTTT.

This clone has just one count. The chain has TRBV28 and TRBJ2-5; the D is unclear. V was shortened by 8 bases and J by 4 bases, with 5 bases between the two germline ends. Germline-derived CDR1 and CDR2 are MDHEN and SYDVKM. The CDR3 is made up of 10 amino acids. CDR3 sequence: CASGLETQYF. The CDR3 nucleotides are TGTGCCAGCGGGTTAGAGACCCAGTACTTC.

The chain couples TRBV4-1 to TRBJ1-1; a possible D gene is TRBD1 (5 bases). V lost 0 bases to trimming and J lost 1 base, with 18 bases between them. The length of the CDR3 is 18 residues. Per the germline V gene, CDR1 is MGHRA and CDR2 is YSYEKL. Here the CDR3 DNA reads TGCGCCAGCAGCCAAGACTGGGTGTTGGCGGACAAGAACACTGAAGCTTTCTTT. This encodes CASSQDWVLADKNTEAFF.

Only one count was recorded for this clone. This chain connects TRBV11-2 to TRBJ1-6; no firm D call. The V gene's germline CDR1 is SGHAT and CDR2 FQNNGV. Trimming removed 1 base at V and 9 bases at J, with 13 bases between. The CDR3 spans 15 residues. The CDR3 nucleotides are TGTGCCAGCAGCTTAGGTCATAGGGTTGGTTCACCCCTCCACTTT. It translates to CASSLGHRVGSPLHF.

The rearrangement links TRBV18 to TRBJ2-3, with 9 bases fitting TRBD2. The germline CDR1 and CDR2 sequences are KGHSH and LQKENI. The ends lost 2 bases at V and 4 bases at J; junction bases unmatched: 10. The CDR3 totals 17 residues. The CDR3 nucleotides read TGTGCCAGCTCACCAAATTCCGGGACTAGCATTCCAGATACGCAGTATTTT. Protein sequence: CASSPNSGTSIPDTQYF.

This clone was detected once. The chain is built from TRBV30 and TRBJ1-6, with TRBD1 matching over 7 bases. CDR3 length: 16 amino acids. The V gene's germline CDR1 is GTSNPN and CDR2 SVGIG (reference sequence). The V and J ends lost 6 bases and 0 bases, in that order; junction bases with no gene match: 8. This chain's CDR3 is CACPTDRSSYNSPLHF. The CDR3 coding sequence is TGTGCCTGTCCTACGGACAGGAGCTCCTATAATTCACCCCTCCACTTT.

As for this clone: One junction end disagrees with the germline gene, perhaps due to a read error. This chain connects TRBV7-7 to TRBJ2-5, with D perhaps TRBD2 (7 bases). The CDR3 extends over 15 amino acids. Germline loops: CDR1 SSHAT, CDR2 FNYEAQ (reference sequence). CDR3 sequence reads: CASSRNPGEGETQYF. The CDR3 DNA sequence: TGTGCTAGCAGCAGGAACCCAGGGGAGGGCGAGACCCAGTACTTC. The full variable domain, its missing parts supplied by reference TRBV7-7 and TRBJ2-5, is GAGVSQSPRYKVTKRGQDVTLRCDPISSHATLYWYQQALGQGPEFLTYFNYEAQPDKSGLPSDRFSAERPEGSISTLTIQRTEQRDSAMYRCASSRNPGEGETQYFGPGTRLLVL.

As regards this clone: Other DNA variants within this sample encode the same CDR3. The chain recombines TRBV5-1 with TRBJ2-3, with TRBD1 matching 9 bases. J lost 3 bases, V lost 4 bases, and 3 bases had no gene match. This CDR3 comprises 14 residues. Germline V gene lookup returns CDR1 SGHRS and CDR2 YFSETQ. The CDR3, as DNA: TGCGCCAGCAGCACCGGACAGGGGACAGATACGCAGTATTTT. As protein: CASSTGQGTDTQYF.

The rearrangement links TRBV6-6 to TRBJ1-2; TRBD1 is a possible D gene (6 bases). Germline values: CDR1 MNHNY, CDR2 SVGAGI (reference sequence). V lost 2 bases and J 1 base, leaving 8 bases between the germline ends. The CDR3 is 14 amino acids. The CDR3 protein is CASSYEGVNYGYTF. The CDR3 DNA follows: TGTGCCAGCAGTTACGAGGGGGTTAACTATGGCTACACCTTC.

The V gene is TRBV7-6, the J gene TRBJ2-1, with 13 bases aligning to TRBD2. CDR1 SGHVS and CDR2 FNYEAQ come from the germline V gene. Trimming removed 3 bases from V and 8 bases from J; junction bases left unmatched: 7. The CDR3 is 16 residues long. The CDR3 loop is CASSLRTSGSSDEQFF. The CDR3 DNA is TGTGCCAGCAGCTTGCGGACTAGCGGGAGTAGCGATGAGCAGTTCTTC.

This clone was found once. The V call is TRBV7-9, the J call TRBJ1-1, with D possibly TRBD1 on 6 matching bases. Per the germline V gene, CDR1 is SEHNR and CDR2 is FQNEAQ (reference sequence). This CDR3 contains 12 residues. Trimming shortened V by 2 bases and J by 10 bases, and 11 bases separated the two germline ends. CDR3 amino acids: CASSLSGGPAFF. For the CDR3, the DNA is TGTGCCAGCAGCTTATCCGGGGGGCCAGCTTTCTTT.

This sequence joins TRBV20-1 and TRBJ2-1; 10 bases are a match to TRBD2. The CDR3 sequence is 16 residues long. The V gene's germline CDR1 is DFQATT and CDR2 SNEGSKA (reference sequence). V trimming: 5 bases; J trimming: 6 bases; junction bases outside the gene matches: 13. CDR3 residues: CSARGLADLPFNEQFF. The DNA for the CDR3 is TGCAGTGCTCGTGGACTAGCGGATCTACCATTCAATGAGCAGTTCTTC.